The present entry profiles one TCR beta chain with its context. Its specificity is not known. The data stem from a study of T cell responses to AZD1222 COVID-19 vaccine. Study-wide results and caveats: Along spike, vaccine-associated CD4 TCRs were found throughout, with dominance at 160-218 and 743-854. Just 5 or 6 AZD1222 recipients tested seropositive at baseline. Clonal diversity may have been underestimated, and the donors were mostly white British, with more females than males.

The CDR3 is 15 residues long. V lost 3 bases to trimming and J lost 4 bases; unmatched junction nucleotides: 6. Germline values: CDR1 MDHEN, CDR2 SYDVKM. Libraries were prepared by immunoSEQ multiplex PCR; TCRdb keeps only in-frame clonotypes and omits some of them. Among under 150,000 clones listed, over 85% were seen once. This sequence joins TRBV28 and TRBJ2-7; 10 bases agree with TRBD2. The input for sequencing was peripheral blood, taken on day 0 of AZD1222 vaccination. This clonotype was obtained from an adult in good health. The CDR3 here is CASSFPLAGVYEQYF. In DNA, the CDR3 is TGTGCCAGCAGTTTTCCCCTAGCGGGGGTGTACGAGCAGTACTTC.